These 20 T cell receptor beta chains share one sample of origin, sequenced in a study of human T cells and chemical hapten exposure. From the 5' RACE reads, TCRdb called clonotypes with MiXCR, one entry per CDR3 protein. The sample lists 65,000 to 90,000 distinct CDR3 sequences; approximately 15% were seen once. Total RNA extraction was carried out from unfractionated whole blood. The receptors shown here come from a female donor in good health.

This clonotype was seen repeatedly, ten times or more. The J gene is TRBJ1-1, the V gene TRBV7-8; D not certain. The CDR3 runs 15 residues. Looked up from germline, CDR1 is SGHVS and CDR2 is FQNEAQ. Trimming took 1 base from V and 1 from J, leaving 10 bases between them. CDR3 nucleotides: TGTGCCAGCAGCTTAGTTAGTGACCCGAACACTGAAGCTTTCTTT. Translation gives CASSLVSDPNTEAFF.

The gene calls are TRBV20-1 and TRBJ2-1, with 11 nucleotides matching TRBD2. There are 14 residues in the CDR3. CDR1 is DFQATT, CDR2 SNEGSKA, per germline (reference sequence). The V gene end was trimmed by 5 bases and the J gene end by 6 bases; junction bases not matched to a gene: 6. CDR3 sequence: CSAAVAGGSNEQFF. DNA for the CDR3: TGCAGTGCTGCTGTAGCGGGGGGGTCCAATGAGCAGTTCTTC.

With respect to this clonotype: Likely a read error: the CDR3 ends without its conserved phenylalanine or tryptophan. The chain is built from TRBV7-2 and TRBJ2-4; TRBD1 agrees at 8 bases. The CDR3 extends over 15 amino acids. The V gene end was trimmed by 1 base and the J gene end by 6 bases; junction bases not matched to a gene: 5. Looked up from germline, CDR1 is SGHTA and CDR2 is FQGNSA. CDR3 DNA sequence: TGTGCCAGCAGCTTAGGACCAGGGGGCGGAAACATTCAGTACATC. It translates to CASSLGPGGGNIQYI.

V gene TRBV19 combines with J gene TRBJ1-5; D unresolved. The length of the CDR3 is 15 residues. Germline values: CDR1 LNHDA, CDR2 SQIVND (reference sequence). The germline V and J ends were trimmed by 6 bases and 2 bases, with 14 bases remaining between them. Here the CDR3 DNA reads TGTGCCAGTAGAAAGTCCGGTATGCGCAATCAGCCCCAGCATTTT. The encoded protein is CASRKSGMRNQPQHF.

This clonotype is judged medium-sized. The chain is built from TRBV28 and TRBJ2-5; D unclear. The germline gives CDR1 MDHEN, CDR2 SYDVKM. Trimming pared 3 bases from V and 2 bases from J, leaving 10 bases between. This CDR3 comprises 14 residues. The chain's CDR3 is CASSLEQPQETQYF. The CDR3 coding sequence is TGTGCCAGCAGTTTGGAGCAGCCTCAAGAGACCCAGTACTTC.

V and J are TRBV5-1 and TRBJ2-3; weak D call: TRBD2 (6 bases). The CDR3 contains 13 residues. Per germline, CDR1 SGHRS and CDR2 YFSETQ. The V and J ends lost 4 bases and 10 bases respectively, with 16 bases between them. The CDR3 protein is CASSNLTGESQYF. The CDR3, as DNA: TGCGCCAGCAGCAATCTTACGGGGGAATCGCAGTATTTT.

The V gene is TRBV7-9, the J gene TRBJ2-1; 7 bases are shared with TRBD1. Germline assignment: CDR1 SEHNR and CDR2 FQNEAQ (reference sequence). The V segment lost 4 bases and the J segment 2 bases; nucleotides outside the gene matches: 2. CDR3 size: 14 residues. The CDR3 spells CASSWDRTYNEQFF. CDR3 in DNA: TGTGCCAGCAGCTGGGACAGAACCTACAATGAGCAGTTCTTC. The whole variable domain, remainder taken from reference TRBV7-9 and TRBJ2-1, is DTGVSQNPRHKITKRGQNVTFRCDPISEHNRLYWYRQTLGQGPEFLTYFQNEAQLEKSRLLSDRFSAERPKGSFSTLEIQRTEQGDSAMYLCASSWDRTYNEQFFGPGTRLTVL.

V and J are TRBV20-1 and TRBJ2-5; weak D call: TRBD1 (5 bases). The V and J ends lost 1 base and 1 base respectively, with 19 bases between them. This CDR3 is built from 17 residues. Germline V gene data show CDR1 as DFQATT and CDR2 as SNEGSKA (reference sequence). CDR3 in amino acids: CSARGLLATGSQETQYF. DNA for the CDR3: TGCAGTGCTAGAGGTTTGTTGGCCACAGGTTCCCAAGAGACCCAGTACTTC.

The chain recombines TRBV6-6 with TRBJ2-5, with D maybe TRBD1 (5 bases). V was pared by 0 bases and J by 6 bases, with 14 bases between. The CDR3 contains 15 residues. Per germline, CDR1 MNHNY and CDR2 SVGAGI (reference sequence). CDR3 DNA: TGTGCCAGCAGTTACTCGATTGGCCAGGGAAAGACCCAGTACTTC. It encodes CASSYSIGQGKTQYF.

The gene calls are TRBV4-2 and TRBJ2-2; TRBD1 aligns across 11 bases. Germline values: CDR1 LGHNA, CDR2 YNFKEQ. This CDR3 is built from 17 residues. V lost 0 bases to trimming and J lost 7 bases; unmatched junction nucleotides: 7. For the CDR3, the DNA is TGTGCCAGCAGCCAAGATCAGGACAGGGGGCTCATCGGGGAGCTGTTTTTT. Its translation: CASSQDQDRGLIGELFF.

This clonotype has at least ten counts. The chain joins TRBV6-5 to TRBJ2-3; D unclear. This CDR3 contains 14 residues. V shed 2 bases and J shed 4 bases, with 10 bases lying between them. CDR1 MNHEY and CDR2 SVGAGI come from the germline V gene. The CDR3, as DNA: TGTGCCAGCAGTTACGCCTTGGGGTCAGATACGCAGTATTTT. This gives the protein CASSYALGSDTQYF.

V gene TRBV28 combines with J gene TRBJ2-3, with D unresolved. The V and J ends lost 10 bases and 2 bases respectively, with 13 bases between them. The CDR3 runs to 13 residues. From germline, CDR1 is MDHEN and CDR2 SYDVKM. DNA for the CDR3: TGTGCCACTAGGGCTACCTCCACAGATACGCAGTATTTT. Translating gives CATRATSTDTQYF.

This clonotype showed up just a few times. This chain links TRBV12-3 or TRBV12-4 with TRBJ1-4; a weak D match, TRBD1 (6 bases). The CDR3 loop spans 15 amino acids. V dropped 6 bases and J dropped 4 bases, with 15 bases sitting between them. The CDR3 DNA reads as TGTGCCAGCAGCCCAGGCTGGGGGCTTAATGAAAAACTGTTTTTT. Protein product: CASSPGWGLNEKLFF.

The table lists this clonotype with a few counts. The chain carries TRBV20-1 and TRBJ1-6, with 7 bases identical to TRBD1. This CDR3 is built from 15 residues. The ends lost 0 bases at V and 8 bases at J; junction bases unmatched: 7. Per germline, CDR1 DFQATT and CDR2 SNEGSKA (reference sequence). The CDR3 DNA reads as TGCAGTGCTAGAGATCGCCGACAGGGCGATTCACCCCTCCACTTT. Amino acids: CSARDRRQGDSPLHF.

This chain links TRBV7-9 with TRBJ1-4; 7 nucleotides match TRBD1. Germline V gene data show CDR1 as SEHNR and CDR2 as FQNEAQ (reference sequence). J gave up 3 bases and V 5 bases, and 3 bases lay outside the gene matches. The CDR3 spans 14 residues. The CDR3 loop reads CASSIGQANEKLFF. For the CDR3, the DNA is TGTGCCAGCAGCATAGGACAGGCTAATGAAAAACTGTTTTTT.

The table lists this clonotype with a few counts. The chain carries TRBV7-8 and TRBJ2-7; D unresolved. Germline assignment: CDR1 SGHVS and CDR2 FQNEAQ. V lost 0 bases, J lost 3 bases, and 12 bases lay in between. The CDR3 runs to 15 residues. The CDR3 nucleotides are TGTGCCAGCAGCTTAGCGCCGGGCAGAGACTACGAGCAGTACTTC. It is translated as CASSLAPGRDYEQYF.

This clonotype was seen a few times. The rearrangement joins TRBV7-2 to TRBJ2-5; D unclear. The V end lost 10 bases, the J end lost 5 bases, and 14 bases lay between the germline ends. The CDR3 is made up of 12 amino acids. Germline V gene sequence: CDR1 SGHTA, CDR2 FQGNSA. CDR3 bases: TGTGCCATCTCAAGGGATCGGGAGACCCAGTACTTC. This encodes CAISRDRETQYF.

This clonotype showed up just a few times. The CDR3 coding sequence is TGTGCCATCAGTGAGTCAGGGGGAGCGGAGCGCTCTGGGGCCAACGTCCTGACTTTC. Translated, it gives CAISESGGAERSGANVLTF. The chain recombines TRBV10-3 with TRBJ2-6; D may be TRBD1 (6 bases). Germline V gene data show CDR1 as ENHRY and CDR2 as SYGVKD. The length of the CDR3 is 19 residues. V dropped 0 bases and J dropped 0 bases, with 15 bases sitting between them.

In this sample, this clonotype turned up many times. V is TRBV6-1 and J is TRBJ2-1; 7 positions match TRBD1. CDR1 and CDR2 (germline): MNHNS, SASEGT. The CDR3 loop spans 17 amino acids. V gave up 5 bases and J gave up 0 bases; unmatched junction bases: 10. CDR3 loop: CASSYQTGVLSYNEQFF. The CDR3 nucleotides are TGTGCCAGCAGTTATCAAACAGGGGTCCTCTCCTACAATGAGCAGTTCTTC.

The chain recombines TRBV7-2 with TRBJ2-4; D gene unclear. Trimming took 1 base from V and 0 from J, leaving 22 bases between them. Germline values: CDR1 SGHTA, CDR2 FQGNSA. This CDR3 has 20 residues. Here the CDR3 DNA reads TGTGCCAGCAGCTTAGGGGCATGGGGTAGACCTTTCCTAGCCAAAAACATTCAGTACTTC. Its translation is CASSLGAWGRPFLAKNIQYF. The full variable domain, completed using reference TRBV7-2 and TRBJ2-4, is GAGVSQSPSNKVTEKGKDVELRCDPISGHTALYWYRQSLGQGLEFLIYFQGNSAPDKSGLPSDRFSAERTGGSVSTLTIQRTQQEDSAVYLCASSLGAWGRPFLAKNIQYFGAGTRLSVL.